Described below is a single T cell receptor beta chain sequence and its context. V gave up 0 bases and J gave up 4 bases, with 11 bases separating them. The germline CDR1 and CDR2 sequences are SGHKS and YYEKEE (reference sequence). The CDR3 is made up of 15 amino acids. The repertoire was sequenced with immunoSEQ multiplex PCR; TCRdb's copy has only in-frame clones and lacks some. Of some 150,000 clones in the sample, roughly 92% are singletons; the top ten hold 3% to 4%. These data originate in a study of T cell responses to AZD1222 COVID-19 vaccine. The chain links TRBV5-5 to TRBJ1-3; D unclear. The TCR comes from an adult who received the AZD1222 COVID-19 vaccine. The sequences come from peripheral blood, collected 28 days after the second AZD1222 dose. The CDR3 sequence: CASSLDSLPGNTIYF. CDR3 nucleotide sequence: TGTGCCAGCAGCTTGGACAGTCTCCCGGGAAACACCATATATTTT.